This TCR beta chain was sequenced in a study of shared clonotypes between healthy human individuals. A CD45RA-negative memory subset and a CD45RA+ naive subset were separated from the CD4+ cells. V was clipped by 6 bases and J by 4 bases; unmatched bases: 9. The germline gives CDR1 MNHNY, CDR2 SVGAGI (reference sequence). This CDR3 is 15 amino acids long. Produced via immunoSEQ multiplex PCR; TCRdb's table is partial and in-frame only. The sample carries roughly 1.4 million clones, 97% to 99% recorded once. The chain joins TRBV6-6 to TRBJ2-1; 7 bases map to TRBD1. Specimen: naive CD4+ T cells sorted from blood. Stated subset: CD45RA+ positively selected. The TCR originated in a man aged 30 to 39 in good health. CDR3 nucleotide sequence: TGTGCCAGCAGCATCCTGGACAGGAGGTACAATGAGCAGTTCTTC. Protein sequence: CASSILDRRYNEQFF.